Presented here are 16 T cell receptor beta chains from one specimen sequenced in a study of blood T cell repertoires in COVID-19. The protocol was immunoSEQ multiplex PCR, while the TCRdb copy is restricted to in-frame clones and leaves out a portion. Among more than 200,000 clones listed, 86% were seen once. Specimen: peripheral blood. The receptors were gathered from a man in his forties or fifties with acute or convalescent COVID-19.

This chain connects TRBV9 to TRBJ2-1; D perhaps matches TRBD2 (6 bases). CDR1 SGDLS and CDR2 YYNGEE come from the germline V gene. The CDR3 runs 13 residues. Trimming shortened V by 4 bases and J by 7 bases, and 12 bases separated the two germline ends. The CDR3 here is CASSPPAGNEQFF. The CDR3, as DNA: TGTGCCAGCAGCCCTCCCGCGGGGAATGAGCAGTTCTTC. The full variable domain, its missing parts supplied by reference TRBV9 and TRBJ2-1, is DSGVTQTPKHLITATGQRVTLRCSPRSGDLSVYWYQQSLDQGLQFLIQYYNGEERAKGNILERFSAQQFPDLHSELNLSSLELGDSALYFCASSPPAGNEQFFGPGTRLTVL.

V is TRBV7-6 and J is TRBJ1-3; 8 bases map to TRBD1. Losses at the gene ends were 1 base for V and 4 bases for J; bases not matched to a gene: 3. This CDR3 contains 15 residues. Germline values: CDR1 SGHVS, CDR2 FNYEAQ. CDR3 protein: CASSLGRGPGNTIYF. The CDR3 bases are TGTGCCAGCAGCTTAGGCAGGGGGCCAGGAAACACCATATATTTT.

Here the CDR3 DNA reads TGTGCTAGTGGTTTGGCACTGGCGGGGGGGTCCACAGATACGCAGTATTTT. Protein product: CASGLALAGGSTDTQYF. The chain joins TRBV12-5 to TRBJ2-3, with 9 nucleotides matching TRBD2. CDR1 is LGHNT and CDR2 is FRNRAP in the germline V gene. This CDR3 spans 17 amino acids. Losses at the gene ends were 1 base for V and 2 bases for J; bases not matched to a gene: 7.

V is TRBV29-1 and J is TRBJ1-2; D unclear. CDR1 is SQVTM, CDR2 ANQGSEA, per germline. The V end lost 0 bases, the J end lost 8 bases, and 13 bases lay between the germline ends. This CDR3 is 13 amino acids long. CDR3 residues: CSVEEAIMRGYTF. Written as DNA, the CDR3 is TGCAGCGTTGAAGAGGCAATTATGCGGGGCTACACCTTC.

This chain links TRBV2 with TRBJ1-6; unclear D gene. Deletions cut 8 bases from V and 0 bases from J, with 14 bases between. The CDR3 loop spans 16 amino acids. Germline-derived CDR1 and CDR2 are SNHLY and FYNNEI. This CDR3 reads CASHREISSYNSPLHF. The CDR3 bases are TGTGCCAGCCACCGGGAAATTAGCTCCTATAATTCACCCCTCCACTTT.

CDR3 loop: CASSRLGTEAFF. DNA for the CDR3: TGCGCCAGCAGCCGACTGGGCACTGAAGCTTTCTTT. The rearrangement links TRBV5-1 to TRBJ1-1, with D hard to call. Germline V gene sequence: CDR1 SGHRS, CDR2 YFSETQ. This CDR3 region has 12 residues. The ends were cut back, 4 bases at V and 4 bases at J, with 8 bases in the middle.

The gene calls are TRBV29-1 and TRBJ2-5, with a tentative D call TRBD2 (6 bases). Germline CDR1 SQVTM, CDR2 ANQGSEA. Trimming left V 1 base short and J 5 bases short, with 11 bases between. The CDR3 runs 13 residues. The chain's CDR3 is CSVEGGEVETQYF. The CDR3 DNA sequence: TGCAGCGTTGAAGGGGGGGAGGTGGAGACCCAGTACTTC.

The rearrangement uses TRBV11-2 and TRBJ1-1, with TRBD1 matching over 7 bases. V dropped 9 bases and J dropped 8; count of bases not matched to a gene: 15. Germline-derived CDR1 and CDR2 are SGHAT and FQNNGV. The CDR3 covers 14 residues. CDR3 protein: CASRAHRQGGEAFF. In DNA, the CDR3 is TGTGCCAGTCGAGCTCACCGACAGGGTGGAGAAGCTTTCTTT.

The rearrangement joins TRBV27 to TRBJ1-1; 7 bases are a match to TRBD1. The germline V gene encodes CDR1 MNHEY and CDR2 SMNVEV (reference sequence). The CDR3 sequence is 13 residues long. The junction had 7 bases not matched to a gene; V was cut back by 6 bases and J by 6 bases. The CDR3 sequence: CASSPGGWSEAFF. DNA for the CDR3: TGTGCCAGCAGCCCAGGGGGTTGGTCTGAAGCTTTCTTT.

This sequence joins TRBV18 and TRBJ1-1; tentative D call: TRBD1 (5 bases). Trimming cost V 1 base and J 3 bases, with 18 bases left between them. The CDR3 is made up of 17 amino acids. From germline, CDR1 is KGHSH and CDR2 LQKENI. Here the CDR3 reads CASSPRTAPPGDTEAFF. The CDR3, as DNA: TGTGCCAGCTCACCACGAACGGCACCCCCGGGGGACACTGAAGCTTTCTTT. Full variable domain (remainder filled in from reference TRBV18 and TRBJ1-1): NAGVMQNPRHLVRRRGQEARLRCSPMKGHSHVYWYRQLPEEGLKFMVYLQKENIIDESGMPKERFSAEFPKEGPSILRIQQVVRGDSAAYFCASSPRTAPPGDTEAFFGQGTRLTVV.

J is TRBJ2-2 and V is TRBV5-1, with a possible D match to TRBD1 (6 bases). Germline CDR1 reads SGHRS; CDR2 reads YFSETQ. The V end was cut by 4 bases, the J end by 0 bases, with 13 bases between. The CDR3 contains 16 residues. CDR3 nucleotides: TGCGCCAGCAGCCCCCGGGACATACCGAACACCGGGGAGCTGTTTTTT. Encoded protein: CASSPRDIPNTGELFF.

The rearrangement links TRBV18 to TRBJ1-2; weak D call: TRBD1 (5 bases). Trimming stripped 2 bases from V and 7 bases from J, with 14 bases between. The CDR3 is 14 residues long. Germline V gene data show CDR1 as KGHSH and CDR2 as LQKENI. CDR3 coding DNA: TGTGCCAGCTCACCAGGGGCAGTAGTGTCTGGCTACACCTTC. It yields the protein CASSPGAVVSGYTF.

This rearrangement joins TRBV6-4 to TRBJ2-2, with D unresolved. Germline V gene lookup returns CDR1 MRHNA and CDR2 SNTAGT. V lost 2 bases to trimming and J lost 0 bases, with 4 bases between them. This CDR3 has 14 residues. The CDR3 here is CASSDSANTGELFF. For the CDR3, the DNA is TGTGCCAGCAGTGACAGCGCGAACACCGGGGAGCTGTTTTTT.

This chain connects TRBV16 to TRBJ1-2, with no clear D. In germline, CDR1 is KGHSY, CDR2 FQNENV. CDR3 length: 17 amino acids. V was cut by 6 bases and J by 3 bases, with 23 bases left in between. CDR3 amino acids: CASSRRMAPTDYYGYTF. The CDR3 DNA reads TGTGCCAGCAGTCGAAGAATGGCACCAACGGACTACTATGGCTACACCTTC.

The CDR3 here is CASSLPTRASGGNYNEQFF. CDR3 bases: TGTGCCAGCAGCCTCCCAACCCGGGCTAGCGGGGGGAACTACAATGAGCAGTTCTTC. The chain recombines TRBV7-3 with TRBJ2-1; 11 nucleotides agree with TRBD2. Losses at the gene ends were 5 bases for V and 3 bases for J; bases not matched to a gene: 15. Germline V CDR1 and CDR2: SGHTA, FQGTGA. The CDR3 length is 19 residues.

The chain combines TRBV15 with TRBJ1-3; 7 positions agree with TRBD1. Germline assignment: CDR1 LNHNV and CDR2 YYDKDF (reference sequence). The V and J ends lost 0 bases and 2 bases, in that order; junction bases with no gene match: 1. The CDR3 covers 15 residues. CDR3 in DNA: TGTGCCACCAGCAGAGATACAGGGGCTGGAAACACCATATATTTT. This translates into CATSRDTGAGNTIYF.